These T cell receptor beta chains were read from a single sample in a study of T cell responses to AZD1222 COVID-19 vaccine. The method was immunoSEQ multiplex PCR; TCRdb's version includes in-frame clones alone and lacks a portion of them. The data contain roughly 110,000 clones, under 95% of them seen just once; the ten biggest clones take up 22%. The specimen comprised peripheral blood, sampled on day 0 of AZD1222 vaccination. These TCRs come from an adult in good health. Both conserved end residues are trimmed from each CDR3. Clone sizes are given selectively: once, few, many, or a class where the clone is expanded.

J gene,clone size,V gene,CDR3 protein
TRBJ2-1,.,TRBV5-1,ASSMPGNEQF
TRBJ1-5,.,TRBV12-3/TRBV12-4,ASSTDQPQH
TRBJ1-1,once,TRBV7-8,ATSRRGQGGTEAF
TRBJ1-1,.,TRBV5-1,ASSLDRAVIGTEAF
TRBJ1-2,.,TRBV2,ASIRTGNGYT
TRBJ2-7,.,TRBV7-9,ASSSGQAGGQEEQY
TRBJ2-5,.,TRBV19,ASSIQETQY
TRBJ1-2,.,TRBV23-1,ASSQFRPPNYGYT
TRBJ2-3,.,TRBV24-1,ATSDRSTDTQY
TRBJ1-2,.,TRBV14,ASSPRVEGGYT